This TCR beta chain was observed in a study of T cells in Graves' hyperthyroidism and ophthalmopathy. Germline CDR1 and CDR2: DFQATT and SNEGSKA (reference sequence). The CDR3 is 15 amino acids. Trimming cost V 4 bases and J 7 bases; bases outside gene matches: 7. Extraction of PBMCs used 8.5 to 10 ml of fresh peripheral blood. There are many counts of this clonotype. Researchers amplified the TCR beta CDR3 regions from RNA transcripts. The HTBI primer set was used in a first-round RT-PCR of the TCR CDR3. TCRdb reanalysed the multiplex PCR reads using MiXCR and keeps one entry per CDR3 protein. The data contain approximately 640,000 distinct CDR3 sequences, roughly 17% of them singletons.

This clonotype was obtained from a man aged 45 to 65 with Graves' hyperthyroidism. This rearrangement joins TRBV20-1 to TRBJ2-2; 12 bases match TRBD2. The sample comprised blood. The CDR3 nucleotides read TGCAGTGCTAAGGACCGACTAGCGGGAGTCGGGGAGCTGTTTTTT. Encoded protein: CSAKDRLAGVGELFF.